This TCR beta chain was sequenced in a study of blood T cell repertoires in COVID-19. About the study: Samples representing acute and convalescent COVID-19 were sourced from the United States, Italy and Spain.

CDR3 length: 19 amino acids. Per the germline V gene, CDR1 is SEHNR and CDR2 is FQNEAQ (reference sequence). After removal of 4 bases from V and 6 bases from J, the junction contained 16 bases not matched to a gene. How the authors handled the data: From reference gene primer amplification, estimates of nucleated cell counts were derived. Assay used: immunoSEQ multiplex PCR; TCRdb lists only in-frame clones, some missing. V, J and clone size are those of that table, while D and trimming were read from the DNA. Altogether tens of thousands of clones are present, 86% being singletons, with the ten largest covering roughly 2%.

This chain joins TRBV7-9 and TRBJ2-3, with 13 bases lining up with TRBD2. The receptor was isolated from a man younger than 45 with acute or convalescent COVID-19. The sample taken for sequencing was peripheral blood. CDR3 loop: CASSSPKSRTSGSEDTQYF. DNA for the CDR3: TGTGCCAGCAGCTCGCCAAAATCACGGACTAGCGGGAGCGAGGATACGCAGTATTTT.